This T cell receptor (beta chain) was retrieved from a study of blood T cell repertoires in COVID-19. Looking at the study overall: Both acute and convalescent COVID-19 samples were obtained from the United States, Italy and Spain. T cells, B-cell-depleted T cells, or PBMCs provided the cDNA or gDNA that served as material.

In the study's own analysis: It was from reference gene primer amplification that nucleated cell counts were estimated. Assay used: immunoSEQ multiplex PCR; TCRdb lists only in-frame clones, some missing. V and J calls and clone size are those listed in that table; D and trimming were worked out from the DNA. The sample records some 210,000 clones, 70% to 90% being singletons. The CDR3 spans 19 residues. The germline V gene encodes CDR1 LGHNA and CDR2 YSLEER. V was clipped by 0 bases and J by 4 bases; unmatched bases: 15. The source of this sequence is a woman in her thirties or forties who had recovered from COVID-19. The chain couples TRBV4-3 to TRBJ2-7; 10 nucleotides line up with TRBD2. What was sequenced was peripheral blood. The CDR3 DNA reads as TGCGCCAGCAGCCAAGAGATTAGCGGGAGGATAGGGTCTAGTTACGAGCAGTACTTC. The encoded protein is CASSQEISGRIGSSYEQYF.